The rows below give T cell receptor beta chains drawn from one sample of a study of T cells in Graves' hyperthyroidism and ophthalmopathy. TCRdb called the multiplex PCR reads again in MiXCR, with one record for every CDR3 protein. This table holds about 350,000 distinct CDR3 sequences, approximately 13% found once. Sequenced: blood. The receptors shown here come from a woman in her forties with Graves' ophthalmopathy. CDR3s include the opening cysteine and the closing phenylalanine or tryptophan. Fields, in order: V gene, CDR3 length, CDR3 protein.

v_gene: TRBV7-2; len: 15; CDR3aa: CASSFQAGPRETQYF
v_gene: TRBV20-1; len: 14; CDR3aa: CSARGRDRVYEQYF
v_gene: TRBV7-9; len: 17; CDR3aa: CASSSYQAPAGGYEQYF
v_gene: TRBV6-2/TRBV6-3; len: 16; CDR3aa: CASSYSTREVADTQYF
v_gene: TRBV19; len: 11; CDR3aa: CASSQAAEAFF
v_gene: TRBV24-1; len: 17; CDR3aa: CATSDYRESRSYNEQFF
v_gene: TRBV28; len: 15; CDR3aa: CASSLGGLINQPQHF
v_gene: TRBV6-1; len: 16; CDR3aa: CASSQVRGAANNEQFF
v_gene: TRBV2; len: 15; CDR3aa: CASSVGRGLNYGYTF
v_gene: TRBV10-3; len: 15; CDR3aa: CAISDSGQLLYGYTF
v_gene: TRBV29-1; len: 16; CDR3aa: CSVQKMGQGAGEKLFF
v_gene: TRBV6-1; len: 13; CDR3aa: CASRGWGPHEQYF
v_gene: TRBV18; len: 14; CDR3aa: CASSQGGGWAEAFF
v_gene: TRBV12-3/TRBV12-4; len: 14; CDR3aa: CASSSRGQGGEAFF
v_gene: TRBV5-6; len: 16; CDR3aa: CASSLTKQGRGEKLFF
v_gene: TRBV5-1; len: 16; CDR3aa: CASRLTSQSSGNTIYF
v_gene: TRBV20-1; len: 20; CDR3aa: CSARDRNLGLAGDLAYEQYF
v_gene: TRBV19; len: 14; CDR3aa: CASTREGGNQPQHF
v_gene: TRBV12-3/TRBV12-4; len: 21; CDR3aa: CASSFYICSARDGSSYNEQFF